These 26 T cell receptor beta chains were all obtained from the same sample, sequenced in a study of blood T cell repertoires in COVID-19 (TCRdb year 2020). The library relied on the immunoSEQ multiplex PCR assay. As stored in TCRdb, this immuneACCESS dataset retains in-frame rearrangements with V and J assigned. A fraction of the clones does not appear; measured against another copy, unresolved V genes explain less than half of the discrepancy, and the remainder lacks a known reason. Counted in this sample were some 88,000 clones; about four fifths of them appeared once. The ten largest clones add up to nearly 25% of the sample. Sequenced sample: peripheral blood. Receptor source: a human donor in a cohort sampled during active COVID-19.

V gene TRBV10-1 combines with J gene TRBJ2-5, with 7 bases identical to TRBD2. This CDR3 has 16 residues. V lost 2 bases to trimming and J lost 2 bases; unmatched junction nucleotides: 8. The germline V gene encodes CDR1 WNHNN and CDR2 SYGVQD (reference sequence). CDR3 in amino acids: CASSEVRASGQETQYF. The CDR3 DNA reads TGCGCCAGCAGTGAGGTTCGGGCTAGCGGTCAAGAGACCCAGTACTTC.

The CDR3 DNA reads TGTGCCAGCAGTCCCCGGACTTTAGATACGCAGTATTTT. It encodes CASSPRTLDTQYF. The V gene is TRBV12-3 or TRBV12-4, the J gene TRBJ2-3; possibly TRBD2 for D (5 bases). This CDR3 region has 13 residues. The V end lost 5 bases, the J end lost 5 bases, and 11 bases lay between the germline ends.

The chain links TRBV7-2 to TRBJ2-1; D is perhaps TRBD1 (5 bases). There are 14 residues in the CDR3. Trimming removed 0 bases at V and 9 bases at J, with 12 bases between. CDR1 SGHTA and CDR2 FQGNSA come from the germline V gene. CDR3 sequence (DNA): TGTGCCAGCAGCTTAGCTGTAGTAGGGGCTGAGCAGTTCTTC. This encodes CASSLAVVGAEQFF.

The chain joins TRBV5-4 to TRBJ2-5; 8 bases line up with TRBD1. This CDR3 is built from 13 residues. After removal of 4 bases from V and 2 bases from J, the junction contained 1 base not matched to a gene. Germline V gives CDR1 SGHNT, CDR2 YYREEE (reference sequence). CDR3 bases: TGTGCCAGCAGCGACAGGGGACAAGAGACCCAGTACTTC. Amino acid sequence: CASSDRGQETQYF.

The rearrangement links TRBV14 to TRBJ1-1; a possible D gene is TRBD1 (5 bases). Germline V gene lookup returns CDR1 SGHDN and CDR2 FVKESK. V gave up 6 bases and J gave up 5 bases, with 13 bases separating them. The CDR3 is made up of 13 amino acids. The chain's CDR3 is CASRRGGRTEAFF. The CDR3 DNA reads TGTGCCAGCAGACGCGGGGGTCGGACTGAAGCTTTCTTT.

The genes are TRBV7-9 and TRBJ1-4; the match to TRBD1 covers 7 bases. The CDR3 sequence is 15 residues long. V trimming: 10 bases; J trimming: 1 base; junction bases outside the gene matches: 9. The germline gives CDR1 SEHNR, CDR2 FQNEAQ (reference sequence). Here the CDR3 reads CATRGPFVTNEKLFF. CDR3 nucleotides: TGTGCCACAAGGGGGCCTTTCGTAACTAATGAAAAACTGTTTTTT.

The chain has TRBV19 and TRBJ2-1, with D hard to call. CDR1 is LNHDA, CDR2 SQIVND, per germline (reference sequence). The CDR3 is 15 residues long. The V end was cut by 1 base, the J end by 3 bases, with 10 bases between. The CDR3 spells CASSIVIADYNEQFF. CDR3 nucleotide sequence: TGTGCCAGTAGTATAGTAATAGCCGACTACAATGAGCAGTTCTTC.

This clone was seen many times. The chain links TRBV6-2 or TRBV6-3 to TRBJ2-7, with TRBD1 matching over 9 bases. The V gene end was trimmed by 5 bases and the J gene end by 5 bases; junction bases not matched to a gene: 13. Germline CDR1 MNHEY, CDR2 SVGEGT. The CDR3 runs to 16 residues. The DNA of the CDR3 is TGTGCCAGCAGTCGTCCTCCCGGGACAGGGTTGGACGAGCAGTACTTC. As protein: CASSRPPGTGLDEQYF.

V gene TRBV6-5 combines with J gene TRBJ2-7; the match to TRBD2 covers 14 bases. The CDR3 extends over 15 amino acids. V dropped 6 bases and J dropped 5; count of bases not matched to a gene: 6. CDR1 and CDR2 from the germline V gene are MNHEY and SVGAGI. CDR3 loop: CASRHGTSGRNEQYF. The CDR3 region has the DNA TGTGCCAGCAGGCACGGGACTAGCGGGAGAAACGAGCAGTACTTC.

The V gene is TRBV7-9, the J gene TRBJ2-1, with 10 positions matching TRBD2. The CDR3 extends over 16 amino acids. Trimming took 0 bases from V and 4 from J; bases not matched to a gene: 3. Germline V gene sequence: CDR1 SEHNR, CDR2 FQNEAQ (reference sequence). Here the CDR3 DNA reads TGTGCCAGCAGCTTAGCGCTAGCGGGAGTGTACAATGAGCAGTTCTTC. Translated, it gives CASSLALAGVYNEQFF.

This clone was picked up one time. This chain joins TRBV7-9 and TRBJ2-5, with 10 bases matching TRBD1. Per germline, CDR1 SEHNR and CDR2 FQNEAQ (reference sequence). V shed 1 base, J shed 5 bases, and the junction held 7 bases outside the gene matches. The CDR3 is 16 residues long. For the CDR3, the DNA is TGTGCCAGCAGCTTAGGCCCGACAGGGGGCGCGGAGACCCAGTACTTC. Protein: CASSLGPTGGAETQYF.

The J gene is TRBJ2-1, the V gene TRBV7-6, with 7 positions matching TRBD2. V shed 2 bases, J shed 4 bases, and the junction held 2 bases outside the gene matches. CDR3 length equals 14 residues. The V gene's germline CDR1 is SGHVS and CDR2 FNYEAQ. CDR3 DNA sequence: TGTGCCAGCAGCTTACACGGGAGGTACAATGAGCAGTTCTTC. It encodes CASSLHGRYNEQFF.

The chain recombines TRBV7-9 with TRBJ1-6; no clear D gene. V gave up 7 bases and J gave up 7 bases, with 14 bases separating them. This CDR3 comprises 14 residues. The germline V gene has CDR1 SEHNR and CDR2 FQNEAQ (reference sequence). Here the CDR3 reads CASTAGVPNSPLHF. The CDR3 coding sequence is TGTGCCAGCACCGCCGGGGTCCCGAATTCACCCCTCCACTTT.

This rearrangement joins TRBV5-6 to TRBJ2-5; 16 bases are a match to TRBD2. The junction had 2 bases not matched to a gene; V was cut back by 4 bases and J by 5 bases. This CDR3 is built from 15 residues. The germline gives CDR1 SGHDT, CDR2 YYEEEE. The CDR3 protein is CASSPGLAGGETQYF. The CDR3 bases are TGTGCCAGCAGCCCGGGACTAGCGGGAGGGGAGACCCAGTACTTC.

The chain carries TRBV29-1 and TRBJ2-3; unclear D gene. Germline values: CDR1 SQVTM, CDR2 ANQGSEA. Deletions cut 5 bases from V and 5 bases from J, with 17 bases between. This CDR3 region has 14 residues. CDR3 residues: CSVRDQVSVDTQYF. In DNA, the CDR3 is TGCAGCGTTAGAGACCAGGTGTCGGTAGATACGCAGTATTTT.

The chain uses TRBV24-1 and TRBJ2-2, with 8 nucleotides matching TRBD2. CDR3 length equals 15 residues. CDR1 and CDR2 from the germline V gene are KGHDR and SFDVKD. Germline trimming cut 5 bases from V and 6 bases from J; bases unmatched to any gene: 7. The CDR3 DNA follows: TGTGCCACCAGTGGTCCGGGACTAGTGGCCGGGGAGCTGTTTTTT. Amino acids: CATSGPGLVAGELFF.

This chain connects TRBV19 to TRBJ2-4; TRBD2 matches 8 bases. CDR1 LNHDA and CDR2 SQIVND come from the germline V gene (reference sequence). J was trimmed by 8 bases and V by 5 bases; bases with no gene match: 8. There are 14 residues in the CDR3. CDR3: CASSPQRETHIQYF. The CDR3 bases are TGTGCCAGTAGTCCCCAGCGGGAGACGCACATTCAGTACTTC.

The chain has TRBV6-2 or TRBV6-3 and TRBJ1-5; 8 bases map to TRBD1. Trimming cost V 4 bases and J 2 bases; bases outside gene matches: 7. The CDR3 runs to 16 residues. Germline V gives CDR1 MNHEY, CDR2 SVGEGT. CDR3: CASSFTGGRGNQPQHF. CDR3 nucleotides: TGTGCCAGCAGTTTTACAGGGGGGCGAGGCAATCAGCCCCAGCATTTT.

V is TRBV19 and J is TRBJ2-3; 14 nucleotides match TRBD2. Germline lookup yields CDR1 LNHDA and CDR2 SQIVND (reference sequence). This CDR3 comprises 20 residues. Trimming removed 4 bases from V and 0 bases from J; junction bases left unmatched: 12. The CDR3 sequence is CASSKTKGLAGATSTDTQYF. The DNA of the CDR3 is TGTGCCAGTAGTAAAACCAAGGGACTAGCGGGAGCCACTAGCACAGATACGCAGTATTTT.

The chain combines TRBV11-2 with TRBJ2-7, with 8 bases identical to TRBD2. The germline V gene has CDR1 SGHAT and CDR2 FQNNGV. CDR3 length: 14 amino acids. V lost 5 bases to trimming and J lost 4 bases; unmatched junction nucleotides: 7. The CDR3 here is CASSTNPGGYEQYF. The CDR3, as DNA: TGTGCCAGCAGCACAAACCCGGGGGGGTACGAGCAGTACTTC.

This chain uses TRBV3-1 (or the pseudogene TRBV3-2) with TRBJ2-1; D uncertain. The V end lost 8 bases, the J end lost 5 bases, and 16 bases lay between the germline ends. The CDR3 has 14 amino acids. In germline, CDR1 is LGHDT, CDR2 YNNKEL (reference sequence). The CDR3 bases are TGTGCCAGCTCGAGTGGCGCGGTAAACAATGAGCAGTTCTTC. Translating it yields CASSSGAVNNEQFF.

This chain joins TRBV29-1 and TRBJ2-1, with D tentatively TRBD2 (5 bases). Germline values: CDR1 SQVTM, CDR2 ANQGSEA. With 1 base removed from V and 7 bases from J, the gap between germline ends came to 8 bases. The CDR3 has 12 residues. For the CDR3, the DNA is TGCAGCGTTGAAGGGACGGGAAATGAGCAGTTCTTC. This sequence encodes CSVEGTGNEQFF.

This clone was picked up a small number of times. This chain links TRBV4-1 with TRBJ2-3; the match to TRBD2 covers 10 bases. The CDR3 length is 18 residues. CDR1 is MGHRA and CDR2 is YSYEKL in the germline V gene. Germline trimming cut 1 base from V and 4 bases from J; bases unmatched to any gene: 11. CDR3 DNA sequence: TGCGCCAGCAGCCAAGGTGATCCTAGCGGGAGTAGGGCAGATACGCAGTATTTT. Translated, it gives CASSQGDPSGSRADTQYF.

The CDR3 region is CASSLTSGSLETQYF. In DNA, the CDR3 is TGTGCCAGCAGCCTCACTAGCGGGAGCTTGGAGACCCAGTACTTC. The chain is built from TRBV3-1 (or the pseudogene TRBV3-2) and TRBJ2-5; 11 nucleotides agree with TRBD2. V lost 4 bases and J lost 5; bases outside the gene matches: 6. The CDR3 spans 15 residues. The germline V gene encodes CDR1 LGHDT and CDR2 YNNKEL (reference sequence).

This chain joins TRBV11-3 and TRBJ1-1, with a possible D match to TRBD1 (5 bases). The CDR3 has 14 residues. Germline-derived CDR1 and CDR2 are SGHNT and YENEEA. Trimming removed 5 bases from V and 4 bases from J, with 14 bases in between. The CDR3: CASSPVRGSTEAFF. The CDR3 DNA is TGTGCCAGCAGCCCCGTTCGGGGGAGCACTGAAGCTTTCTTT.

CDR3 nucleotides: TGCGCCAGCAGCCAAGGGACAGGAGAGAACACCGGGGAGCTGTTTTTT. Amino acids: CASSQGTGENTGELFF. This chain joins TRBV4-3 and TRBJ2-2; 7 positions agree with TRBD1. Germline-derived CDR1 and CDR2 are LGHNA and YSLEER. V gave up 1 base and J gave up 1 base; unmatched junction bases: 3. The CDR3 sequence is 16 residues long.